These 25 T cell receptor beta chains share one sample of origin, sequenced in a study of T-cell memory formation after mild COVID-19. In TCRdb, the 5' RACE reads were re-called with MiXCR into one record per CDR3 protein. The data contain about 440,000 distinct CDR3 sequences, 20% of them singletons. The source material was PBMCs or a T cell subset sorted from them (not recorded which). The source of these receptors is an adult woman who had mild COVID-19 (a few samples of this study predate the infection). Cell type and time point are not known.

This clonotype was recorded at least ten times. J is TRBJ1-1 and V is TRBV11-2; D unresolved. CDR1 SGHAT and CDR2 FQNNGV come from the germline V gene. The ends were cut back, 1 base at V and 0 bases at J, with 6 bases in the middle. The CDR3 extends over 14 amino acids. The CDR3 spells CASSLGPVNTEAFF. The CDR3 DNA is TGTGCCAGCAGCTTAGGTCCCGTGAACACTGAAGCTTTCTTT. The complete variable domain, with remaining parts taken from reference TRBV11-2 and TRBJ1-1, reads EAGVAQSPRYKIIEKRQSVAFWCNPISGHATLYWYQQILGQGPKLLIQFQNNGVVDDSQLPKDRFSAERLKGVDSTLKIQPAKLEDSAVYLCASSLGPVNTEAFFGQGTRLTVV.

The CDR3 DNA is TGTGCCAGCAGCCAGGGATTCGAGCAGTACTTC. It is translated as CASSQGFEQYF. The chain recombines TRBV4-2 with TRBJ2-7, with D unclear. The CDR3 spans 11 residues. Germline V gene data show CDR1 as LGHNA and CDR2 as YNFKEQ. The ends were cut back, 3 bases at V and 6 bases at J, with 6 bases in the middle.

This sequence joins TRBV12-3 or TRBV12-4 and TRBJ2-2; tentative D call: TRBD1 (5 bases). The CDR3 covers 12 residues. V was shortened by 11 bases and J by 1 base, with 8 bases between the two germline ends. This chain's CDR3 is CAWGRNTGELFF. The DNA for the CDR3 is TGTGCCTGGGGCCGGAACACCGGGGAGCTGTTTTTT.

The chain couples TRBV6-2 or TRBV6-3 to TRBJ2-5; TRBD1 is a possible D gene (7 bases). Germline CDR1 MNHEY, CDR2 SVGEGT. V lost 4 bases to trimming and J lost 5 bases, with 20 bases between them. The CDR3 runs 16 residues. The CDR3 nucleotides are TGTGCCAGCAGTTTGAATGGTGGAGGGGGCCAGGAGACCCAGTACTTC. This encodes CASSLNGGGGQETQYF.

CDR3 sequence: CATSDRTGLGNTGELFF. The CDR3 DNA sequence: TGTGCCACCAGTGACCGGACTGGACTGGGGAACACCGGGGAGCTGTTTTTT. This chain uses TRBV24-1 with TRBJ2-2, with D possibly TRBD2 on 5 matching bases. CDR1 is KGHDR, CDR2 SFDVKD, per germline. This CDR3 spans 17 amino acids. Trimming pared 4 bases from V and 1 base from J, leaving 15 bases between.

The gene calls are TRBV30 and TRBJ1-2, with 9 nucleotides matching TRBD1. Germline V gene sequence: CDR1 GTSNPN, CDR2 SVGIG (reference sequence). J lost 5 bases, V lost 4 bases, and 8 bases had no gene match. The CDR3 contains 14 residues. In nucleotides, the CDR3 is TGTGCCTGGACTACAGGGGGCTCATCGTATGGCTACACCTTC. It yields the protein CAWTTGGSSYGYTF.

The J gene is TRBJ2-6, the V gene TRBV15; the D is unclear. The CDR3 is 16 amino acids. The germline V and J ends were trimmed by 5 bases and 0 bases, with 11 bases remaining between them. The germline V gene encodes CDR1 LNHNV and CDR2 YYDKDF (reference sequence). CDR3 region: CATSPPSFSGANVLTF. DNA for the CDR3: TGTGCCACCAGCCCACCATCATTCTCTGGGGCCAACGTCCTGACTTTC.

V is TRBV10-3 and J is TRBJ2-1; 12 bases line up with TRBD2. CDR3 size: 21 residues. Germline loops: CDR1 ENHRY, CDR2 SYGVKD. After removal of 6 bases from V and 0 bases from J, the junction contained 18 bases not matched to a gene. In nucleotides, the CDR3 is TGTGCCATCAGCCGACTTTCCGGGACTAGCGGGCACCGTAGCTCCTACAATGAGCAGTTCTTC. It is translated as CAISRLSGTSGHRSSYNEQFF.

The chain's CDR3 is CSAYREGEYF. Here the CDR3 DNA reads TGCAGTGCCTACAGGGAGGGGGAGTATTTT. The J gene is TRBJ2-3, the V gene TRBV20-1, with D possibly matching TRBD2 (7 bases). V lost 6 bases and J 13 bases, leaving 14 bases between the germline ends. There are 10 residues in the CDR3. The germline CDR1 and CDR2 sequences are DFQATT and SNEGSKA (reference sequence).

The chain recombines TRBV7-8 with TRBJ2-7; 8 positions agree with TRBD1. The germline V gene encodes CDR1 SGHVS and CDR2 FQNEAQ. With V trimmed by 3 bases and J by 2 bases, 6 bases remained unmatched. This CDR3 contains 15 residues. CDR3 DNA sequence: TGTGCCAGCAGCTTGAAGAGGGACAGGCCCTACGAGCAGTACTTC. Its protein product is CASSLKRDRPYEQYF.

This clonotype was observed a few times. The V and J genes are TRBV9 and TRBJ1-6; D remains ambiguous. Germline CDR1 and CDR2: SGDLS and YYNGEE. This CDR3 spans 15 amino acids. The ends were cut back, 0 bases at V and 8 bases at J, with 12 bases in the middle. CDR3 nucleotide sequence: TGTGCCAGCAGCGTAGCACCCGGTTTGGATTCACCCCTCCACTTT. Its translation is CASSVAPGLDSPLHF.

The chain links TRBV6-5 to TRBJ2-1; 9 bases match TRBD1. Germline CDR1 is MNHEY and CDR2 is SVGAGI. CDR3 length equals 13 residues. Losses at the gene ends were 10 bases for V and 4 bases for J; bases not matched to a gene: 5. CDR3 DNA: TGTGCCACCGGGACAGGGAGTTACAATGAGCAGTTCTTC. It encodes CATGTGSYNEQFF.

V gene TRBV20-1 combines with J gene TRBJ2-7; 7 nucleotides match TRBD2. The CDR3 consists of 13 residues. The V and J ends lost 5 bases and 3 bases, in that order; junction bases with no gene match: 7. Germline V lookup: CDR1 DFQATT, CDR2 SNEGSKA (reference sequence). CDR3 coding DNA: TGCAGTGCTCCCATCGCGGGGGTCTACGAGCAGTACTTC. Protein product: CSAPIAGVYEQYF.

A few counts support this clonotype. The CDR3 region has the DNA TGTGCCAGCAGCGTGCAACGGGGAGCAGATACGCAGTATTTT. Translation gives CASSVQRGADTQYF. The chain is built from TRBV9 and TRBJ2-3, with D possibly matching TRBD2 (5 bases). Germline V gives CDR1 SGDLS, CDR2 YYNGEE. The CDR3 is 14 amino acids. Deletions cut 2 bases from V and 4 bases from J, with 11 bases between.

The J gene is TRBJ1-2, the V gene TRBV5-1; 9 bases align to TRBD1. Germline loops: CDR1 SGHRS, CDR2 YFSETQ. This CDR3 contains 15 residues. Trimming at V came to 4 bases and at J to 6 bases, leaving 10 bases not matched to a gene. DNA for the CDR3: TGCGCCAGCAGCCTGGGACAGGGTGGCCCGGATGGCTACACCTTC. Encoded protein: CASSLGQGGPDGYTF.

This clonotype was seen at least ten times. J is TRBJ2-5 and V is TRBV12-3 or TRBV12-4; D not certain. Trimming cost V 6 bases and J 5 bases, with 7 bases left between them. The CDR3 runs 11 residues. CDR3 nucleotides: TGTGCCAGCAGCCCCCGGGAGACCCAGTACTTC. It is translated as CASSPRETQYF.

This clonotype occurred a few times. The CDR3 bases are TGTGCCAGCACCCAGTTAGACTATGGCTACACCTTC. Translating it yields CASTQLDYGYTF. The V and J genes are TRBV7-9 and TRBJ1-2; D ambiguous. This CDR3 contains 12 residues. Germline V gene lookup returns CDR1 SEHNR and CDR2 FQNEAQ (reference sequence). V gave up 7 bases and J gave up 3 bases, with 9 bases separating them. The full variable domain, with the rest looked up from reference TRBV7-9 and TRBJ1-2, is DTGVSQNPRHKITKRGQNVTFRCDPISEHNRLYWYRQTLGQGPEFLTYFQNEAQLEKSRLLSDRFSAERPKGSFSTLEIQRTEQGDSAMYLCASTQLDYGYTFGSGTRLTVV.

V and J are TRBV7-9 and TRBJ1-6; D gene uncertain. Per germline, CDR1 SEHNR and CDR2 FQNEAQ (reference sequence). CDR3 length equals 16 residues. Trimming stripped 2 bases from V and 7 bases from J, with 15 bases between. The CDR3 coding sequence is TGTGCCAGCAGCTTATCCCGGGCGGCGAAAAATTCACCCCTCCACTTT. Translated, it gives CASSLSRAAKNSPLHF.

J is TRBJ1-2 and V is TRBV3-1, with 8 bases aligning to TRBD1. V dropped 4 bases and J dropped 4; count of bases not matched to a gene: 2. Germline CDR1 is LGHDT and CDR2 is YNNKEL (reference sequence). The CDR3 is 13 amino acids. This chain's CDR3 is CASSRDRRYGYTF. The CDR3 DNA is TGTGCCAGCAGCCGGGACAGGCGCTATGGCTACACCTTC.

CDR3 bases: TGTGCCACCAGTGATTCTGTCGCAGGGGCGGTGTACAACTATGGCTACACCTTC. This gives the protein CATSDSVAGAVYNYGYTF. This chain uses TRBV24-1 with TRBJ1-2; D perhaps matches TRBD1 (6 bases). This CDR3 has 18 amino acids. Between the trimmed V and J ends, which lost 2 bases and 2 bases, there was a span of 20 bases. CDR1 KGHDR and CDR2 SFDVKD come from the germline V gene.

This chain connects TRBV7-8 to TRBJ2-3, with 13 nucleotides matching TRBD2. The V gene's germline CDR1 is SGHVS and CDR2 FQNEAQ. The J segment lost 5 bases and the V segment lost 5 bases, leaving 7 bases of the junction unmatched. The CDR3 consists of 16 residues. CDR3 DNA: TGTGCCAGCAGCCCGAGACTAGCGGGGGGACAAGATACGCAGTATTTT. It specifies CASSPRLAGGQDTQYF.

This clonotype was seen only a few times. The chain employs TRBV5-1 and TRBJ1-1; 10 nucleotides agree with TRBD1. The CDR3 length is 17 residues. The V gene's germline CDR1 is SGHRS and CDR2 YFSETQ. The V segment lost 3 bases and the J segment 1 base; nucleotides outside the gene matches: 9. The CDR3 nucleotides are TGCGCCAGCAGCTCCGACAGGGGGCTTTCAGGGAACACTGAAGCTTTCTTT. This sequence encodes CASSSDRGLSGNTEAFF.

This clonotype was picked up a small number of times. The CDR3 loop reads CASSLGGRATYEQYF. Here the CDR3 DNA reads TGTGCCAGCAGCCTAGGGGGCAGGGCGACCTACGAGCAGTACTTC. V and J are TRBV12-3 or TRBV12-4 and TRBJ2-7, with 7 bases that match TRBD1. The CDR3 loop spans 15 amino acids. The V gene end was trimmed by 6 bases and the J gene end by 2 bases; junction bases not matched to a gene: 10.

V and J are TRBV9 and TRBJ2-1; D gene unclear. CDR3 length: 17 residues. Per germline, CDR1 SGDLS and CDR2 YYNGEE. Between the trimmed V and J ends, which lost 0 bases and 5 bases, there was a span of 18 bases. The CDR3 sequence is CASSVVGNILQDNEQFF. The CDR3 DNA is TGTGCCAGCAGCGTAGTGGGTAACATACTCCAGGACAATGAGCAGTTCTTC.

CDR3 in amino acids: CASSPGGQGRDTQYF. The CDR3 nucleotides are TGTGCCAGCAGCCCCGGGGGACAGGGACGAGATACGCAGTATTTT. This chain links TRBV3-1 with TRBJ2-3; 9 bases are a match to TRBD1. The V gene's germline CDR1 is LGHDT and CDR2 YNNKEL (reference sequence). Germline trimming cut 4 bases from V and 5 bases from J; bases unmatched to any gene: 7. The CDR3 extends over 15 amino acids.